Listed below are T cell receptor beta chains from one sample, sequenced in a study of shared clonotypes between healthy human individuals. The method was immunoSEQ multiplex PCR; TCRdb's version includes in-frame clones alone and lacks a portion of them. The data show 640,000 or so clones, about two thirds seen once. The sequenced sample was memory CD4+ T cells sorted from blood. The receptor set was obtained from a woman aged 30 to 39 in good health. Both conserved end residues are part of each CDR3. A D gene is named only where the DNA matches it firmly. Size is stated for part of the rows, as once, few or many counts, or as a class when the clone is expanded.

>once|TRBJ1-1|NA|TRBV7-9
CASSTDPDTEAFF
TGTGCCAGCAGCACCGACCCCGACACTGAAGCTTTCTTT
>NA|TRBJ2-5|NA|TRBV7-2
CASSFKVGETQYF
TGTGCCAGCAGCTTCAAGGTTGGGGAGACCCAGTACTTC
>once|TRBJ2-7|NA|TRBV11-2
CASSPSRARSYEQYF
TGTGCCAGCAGCCCCTCAAGGGCGCGGAGCTACGAGCAGTACTTC
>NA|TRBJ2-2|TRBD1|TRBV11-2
CASSFRHRGPNTGELFF
TGTGCCAGCAGCTTTAGACACAGGGGACCGAACACCGGGGAGCTGTTTTTT
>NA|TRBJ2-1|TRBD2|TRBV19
CASRRASGSPSSYNEQFF
TGTGCCAGTAGAAGGGCTAGCGGGAGCCCTAGCTCCTACAATGAGCAGTTCTTC
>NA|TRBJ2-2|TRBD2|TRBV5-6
CASRSGTSGNTGELFF
TGTGCCAGCCGTTCAGGGACTAGCGGAAACACCGGGGAGCTGTTTTTT
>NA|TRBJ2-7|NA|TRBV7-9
CASSTTGYYEQYF
TGTGCCAGCAGCACAACAGGATACTACGAGCAGTACTTC
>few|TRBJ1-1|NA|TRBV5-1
CASSLFGQSMNTEAFF
TGCGCCAGCAGCTTGTTTGGACAGAGCATGAACACTGAAGCTTTCTTT
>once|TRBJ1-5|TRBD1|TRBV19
CASSNSGQGVGGQPQHF
TGTGCCAGTAGCAACTCGGGACAGGGGGTAGGCGGGCAGCCCCAGCATTTT
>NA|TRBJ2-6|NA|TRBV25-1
CASSGTSGANVLTF
TGTGCCAGCAGTGGGACCTCTGGGGCCAACGTCCTGACTTTC
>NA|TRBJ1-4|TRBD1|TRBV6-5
CASSPDRGENEKLFF
TGTGCCAGCAGCCCCGACAGGGGTGAGAATGAAAAACTGTTTTTT
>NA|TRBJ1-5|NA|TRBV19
CASSIAINQPQHF
TGTGCCAGTAGTATAGCAATAAATCAGCCCCAGCATTTT
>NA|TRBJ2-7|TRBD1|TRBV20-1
CSARGLGGPVF
TGCAGTGCTAGGGGTCTAGGGGGCCCCGTCTTC
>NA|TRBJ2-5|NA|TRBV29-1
CSVLIQETQYF
TGCAGCGTTCTCATTCAAGAGACCCAGTACTTC
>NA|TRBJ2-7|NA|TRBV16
CASSRTGTASYEQYF
TGTGCCAGCAGCCGTACCGGGACCGCAAGCTACGAGCAGTACTTC
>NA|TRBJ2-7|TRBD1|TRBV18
CASSPGLGQANEQYF
TGTGCCAGCTCACCGGGCCTCGGACAGGCCAACGAGCAGTACTTC
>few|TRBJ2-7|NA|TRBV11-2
CASSSYSYEQYF
TGTGCCAGCAGCTCCTATAGCTACGAGCAGTACTTC
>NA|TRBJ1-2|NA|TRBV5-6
CASSLLGRGRGLTYGYTF
TGTGCCAGCAGCTTGTTGGGGAGAGGCAGGGGCCTTACCTATGGCTACACCTTC
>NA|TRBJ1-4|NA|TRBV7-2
CASSLGPGQPHEKLFF
TGTGCCAGCAGCTTAGGGCCTGGTCAGCCTCATGAAAAACTGTTTTTT
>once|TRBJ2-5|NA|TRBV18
CASSPTKETQYF
TGTGCCAGCTCACCGACCAAAGAGACCCAGTACTTC
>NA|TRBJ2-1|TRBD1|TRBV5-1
CASRGEPTGTLRNEQFF
TGCGCCAGCAGAGGAGAACCGACAGGGACCCTCAGGAATGAGCAGTTCTTC
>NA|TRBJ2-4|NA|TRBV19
CASSIKSGANIQYF
TGTGCCAGTAGTATAAAGTCGGGGGCTAACATTCAGTACTTC
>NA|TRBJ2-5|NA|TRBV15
CATSRRGQETQYF
TGTGCCACCAGCAGAAGGGGCCAAGAGACCCAGTACTTC
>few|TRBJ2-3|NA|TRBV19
CASRPSGSTDTQYF
TGTGCCAGTAGGCCCAGCGGTAGCACAGATACGCAGTATTTT
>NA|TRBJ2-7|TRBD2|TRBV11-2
CASSLGQVAGTRAYEQYF
TGTGCCAGCAGCTTAGGGCAAGTAGCGGGAACTAGGGCCTACGAGCAGTACTTC
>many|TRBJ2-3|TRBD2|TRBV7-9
CASSLTSESTDTQYF
TGTGCCAGCAGCTTAACTAGCGAGAGCACAGATACGCAGTATTTT
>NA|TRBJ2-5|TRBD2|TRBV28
CASSLPGLAGRNTQYF
TGTGCCAGCAGTTTACCTGGACTAGCGGGAAGGAACACCCAGTACTTC
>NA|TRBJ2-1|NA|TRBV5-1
CASLSGTYGNEQFF
TGCGCCAGCTTATCGGGGACTTATGGCAATGAGCAGTTCTTC
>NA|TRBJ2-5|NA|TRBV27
CASSTGGRGVETQYF
TGTGCCAGCAGCACAGGAGGACGAGGGGTGGAGACCCAGTACTTC
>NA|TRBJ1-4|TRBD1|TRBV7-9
CASSLGTGKEKLFF
TGTGCCAGCAGCTTAGGGACAGGGAAGGAAAAACTGTTTTTT
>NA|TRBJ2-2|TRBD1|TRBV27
CASSLVDRGGGELFF
TGTGCCAGCAGTTTAGTGGACAGGGGTGGCGGGGAGCTGTTTTTT
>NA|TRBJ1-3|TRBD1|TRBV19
CASSRTGSGNTIYF
TGTGCCAGTAGTAGGACAGGCTCTGGAAACACCATATATTTT